This record covers a single T cell receptor (beta chain). Its antigen is unknown. This sample was included in a study of cytomegalovirus exposure and HLA in healthy donors. Study results and limitations: The study recorded fewer than 200 TCR beta chains that were cytomegalovirus-associated. With later analysis, a missense DCLRE1C variant became linked to TCR beta V- and J-gene trimming. Earlier analysis yielded a pattern in which most TCR beta V segments were productive about 90% or about 30% of the time.

The study ran its PCR with 60 Vbeta and 13 Jbeta primers. In the study's own analysis: A later analysis counted tens of millions of unique TCR beta chains, around 11 million shared. Generated by immunoSEQ multiplex PCR, the TCRdb table keeps only in-frame clones and is missing some. The V and J calls and the clone size are those of that table, but D and trimming were determined from the DNA. The sample has approximately 140,000 clones, approximately 82% seen once; the top ten hold 2.5% to 3%. In germline, CDR1 is MDHEN, CDR2 SYDVKM. The CDR3 loop spans 13 amino acids. V was pared by 5 bases and J by 4 bases, with 11 bases between.

This TCR was sampled from a boy younger than 10 in good health and CMV-seronegative. The V call is TRBV28, the J call TRBJ1-2; D is undetermined. The material sequenced was PBMCs. As DNA, the CDR3 is TGTGCCAGCAGTCTAATCGCCCTCTATGGCTACACCTTC. Its protein product is CASSLIALYGYTF.